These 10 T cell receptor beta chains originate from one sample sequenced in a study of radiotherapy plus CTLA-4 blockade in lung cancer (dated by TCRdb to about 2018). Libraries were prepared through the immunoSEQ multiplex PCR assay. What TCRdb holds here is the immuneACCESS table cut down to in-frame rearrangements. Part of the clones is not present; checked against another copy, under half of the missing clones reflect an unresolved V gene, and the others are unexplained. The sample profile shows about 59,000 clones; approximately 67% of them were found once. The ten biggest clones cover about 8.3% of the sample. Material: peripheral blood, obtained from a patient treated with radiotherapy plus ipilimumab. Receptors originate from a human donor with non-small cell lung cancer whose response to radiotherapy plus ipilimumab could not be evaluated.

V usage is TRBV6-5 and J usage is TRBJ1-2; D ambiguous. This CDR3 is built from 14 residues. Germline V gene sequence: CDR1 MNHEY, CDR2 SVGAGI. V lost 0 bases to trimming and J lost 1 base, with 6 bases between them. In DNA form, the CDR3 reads TGTGCCAGCAGTTACTCGGGCAGTAACTATGGCTACACCTTC. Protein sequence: CASSYSGSNYGYTF.

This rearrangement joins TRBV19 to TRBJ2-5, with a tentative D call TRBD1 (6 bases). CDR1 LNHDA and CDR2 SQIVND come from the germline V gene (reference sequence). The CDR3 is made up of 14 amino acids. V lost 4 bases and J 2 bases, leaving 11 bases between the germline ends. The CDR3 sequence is CASSNRANQETQYF. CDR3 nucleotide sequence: TGTGCCAGTAGTAACAGGGCCAATCAAGAGACCCAGTACTTC.

The CDR3 loop reads CASQEGLALGEQYF. The CDR3, as DNA: TGTGCCAGCCAAGAAGGACTAGCGTTGGGCGAGCAGTACTTC. The rearrangement joins TRBV6-5 to TRBJ2-7, with 9 bases aligning to TRBD2. Losses at the gene ends were 8 bases for V and 6 bases for J; bases not matched to a gene: 11. The CDR3 length is 14 residues. In germline, CDR1 is MNHEY, CDR2 SVGAGI.

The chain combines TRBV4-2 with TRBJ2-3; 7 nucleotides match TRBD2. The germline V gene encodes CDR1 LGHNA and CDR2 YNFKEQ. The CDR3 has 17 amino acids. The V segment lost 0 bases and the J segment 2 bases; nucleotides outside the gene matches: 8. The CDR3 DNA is TGTGCCAGCAGCCAAGACTGGGAGGGGTCGGCCACAGATACGCAGTATTTT. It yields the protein CASSQDWEGSATDTQYF.

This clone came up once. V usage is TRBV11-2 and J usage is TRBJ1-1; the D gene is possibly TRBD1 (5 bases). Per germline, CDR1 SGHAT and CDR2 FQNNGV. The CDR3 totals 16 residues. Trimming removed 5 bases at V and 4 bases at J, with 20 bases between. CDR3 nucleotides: TGTGCCAGCAGCCGCCTGTGGTCAGGGCGCCTCACTGAAGCTTTCTTT. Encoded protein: CASSRLWSGRLTEAFF.

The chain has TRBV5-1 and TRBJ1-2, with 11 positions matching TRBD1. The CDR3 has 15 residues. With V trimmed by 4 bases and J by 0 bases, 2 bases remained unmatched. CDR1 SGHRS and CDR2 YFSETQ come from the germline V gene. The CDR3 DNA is TGCGCCAGCAGCACGGGACAGGGGGCTAACTATGGCTACACCTTC. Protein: CASSTGQGANYGYTF.

CDR3 in amino acids: CAWTPGQGSTEAFF. The CDR3 DNA follows: TGTGCCTGGACCCCGGGACAGGGGTCCACTGAAGCTTTCTTT. The rearrangement links TRBV30 to TRBJ1-1; 10 bases map to TRBD1. The CDR3 sequence is 14 residues long. CDR1 and CDR2 from the germline V gene are GTSNPN and SVGIG (reference sequence). The V gene end was trimmed by 4 bases and the J gene end by 4 bases; junction bases not matched to a gene: 6.

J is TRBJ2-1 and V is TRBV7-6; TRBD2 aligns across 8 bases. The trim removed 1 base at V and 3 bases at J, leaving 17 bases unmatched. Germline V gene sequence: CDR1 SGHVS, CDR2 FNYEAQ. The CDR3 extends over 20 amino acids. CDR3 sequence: CASSLGLGLEISQNYNEQFF. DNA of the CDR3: TGTGCCAGCAGCTTAGGGTTGGGACTAGAGATTTCCCAGAACTACAATGAGCAGTTCTTC. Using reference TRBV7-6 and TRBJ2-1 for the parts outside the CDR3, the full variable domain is GAGVSQSPRYKVTKRGQDVALRCDPISGHVSLYWYRQALGQGPEFLTYFNYEAQQDKSGLPNDRFSAERPEGSISTLTIQRTEQRDSAMYRCASSLGLGLEISQNYNEQFFGPGTRLTVL.

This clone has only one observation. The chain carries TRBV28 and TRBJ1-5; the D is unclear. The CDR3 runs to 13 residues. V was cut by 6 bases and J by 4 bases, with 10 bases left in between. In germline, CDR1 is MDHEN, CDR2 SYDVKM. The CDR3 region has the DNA TGTGCCAGCAGCTCCCCCAGGAATCAGCCCCAGCATTTT. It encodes CASSSPRNQPQHF.

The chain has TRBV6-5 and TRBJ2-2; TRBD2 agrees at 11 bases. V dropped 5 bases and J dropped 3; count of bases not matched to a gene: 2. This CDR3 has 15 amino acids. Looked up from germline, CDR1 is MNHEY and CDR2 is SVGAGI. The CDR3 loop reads CASSGLAGYTGELFF. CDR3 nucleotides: TGTGCCAGCAGTGGACTAGCGGGCTACACCGGGGAGCTGTTTTTT.